Shown below are 18 T cell receptor beta chains from a single sample sequenced in a study of blood T cells in healthy people across ages. With a J-beta primer mix and a sample-barcoded 5' primer, a second PCR ran roughly 6 to 11 cycles. TCRdb re-called the 5' RACE reads with MiXCR, one entry per CDR3 protein. The repertoire holds 250,000 to 300,000 distinct CDR3 sequences, with roughly 26% as singletons. The sequencing sample was made of blood. These receptors came from an older woman in good health.

This clonotype was detected only a few times. CDR3 DNA sequence: TGTGCCAGCAGTTTGAGCCCGAAAGTCCGGACGTCCCAGCCCCAGCATTTT. Translation: CASSLSPKVRTSQPQHF. This chain joins TRBV28 and TRBJ1-5; D remains ambiguous. This CDR3 has 17 residues. V gave up 3 bases and J gave up 7 bases, with 22 bases separating them. The germline V gene has CDR1 MDHEN and CDR2 SYDVKM. The variable domain in full, completed from reference TRBV28 and TRBJ1-5, reads DVKVTQSSRYLVKRTGEKVFLECVQDMDHENMFWYRQDPGLGLRLIYFSYDVKMKEKGDIPEGYSVSREKKERFSLILESASTNQTSMYLCASSLSPKVRTSQPQHFGDGTRLSIL.

The chain carries TRBV20-1 and TRBJ2-3; 9 bases match TRBD2. The CDR3 runs 13 residues. The trim removed 5 bases at V and 4 bases at J, leaving 4 bases unmatched. Germline-derived CDR1 and CDR2 are DFQATT and SNEGSKA (reference sequence). The CDR3 nucleotides are TGCAGTGCTTACGGCGGGAGGGCAGATACGCAGTATTTT. Translated: CSAYGGRADTQYF.

This clonotype showed up just a few times. One end of the junction is discordant with germline, which a read error may explain. V is TRBV28 and J is TRBJ2-5; tentatively, D is TRBD1 or TRBD2 (6 bases each). The better agreement between TRBJ2-7 and the DNA end casts doubt on the J call. This CDR3 spans 15 amino acids. Germline V gene data show CDR1 as MDHEN and CDR2 as SYDVKM. The CDR3 DNA sequence: TGCGCCAGCAGTTTATGGGGGCGGGACTCCTACGAGCAGTACTTC. This translates into CASSLWGRDSYEQYF.

The sample holds a few counts of this clonotype. The rearrangement uses TRBV15 and TRBJ1-5; weak D call: TRBD1 (5 bases). Trimming left V 4 bases short and J 5 bases short, with 9 bases between. CDR1 is LNHNV and CDR2 is YYDKDF in the germline V gene (reference sequence). The CDR3 contains 13 residues. The CDR3 coding sequence is TGTGCCACCAGCACACAGACAGATCAGCCCCAGCATTTT. Translating it yields CATSTQTDQPQHF.

V is TRBV28 and J is TRBJ2-5, with a tentative D call TRBD2 (6 bases). Near its end, the DNA agrees better with TRBJ2-1, so the J call may be wrong. This CDR3 has 11 residues. CDR1 and CDR2 (germline): MDHEN, SYDVKM. The CDR3 is CAGGRWREQFF. The CDR3 DNA reads as TGTGCCGGTGGGAGGTGGCGTGAGCAGTTCTTC.

V gene TRBV11-1 combines with J gene TRBJ2-1; 13 bases fit TRBD2. Germline loops: CDR1 SGHAT, CDR2 FQDESV (reference sequence). The V and J ends lost 5 bases and 8 bases, in that order; junction bases with no gene match: 9. This CDR3 contains 16 residues. The CDR3 bases are TGTGCCAGCAGCCCCCAGACTAGCGGGGGGAGGCATGAGCAGTTCTTC. The encoded protein is CASSPQTSGGRHEQFF. Full variable domain (missing parts from reference TRBV11-1 and TRBJ2-1): EAEVAQSPRYKITEKSQAVAFWCDPISGHATLYWYRQILGQGPELLVQFQDESVVDDSQLPKDRFSAERLKGVDSTLKIQPAELGDSAMYLCASSPQTSGGRHEQFFGPGTRLTVL.

This clonotype was observed once. The rearrangement joins TRBV14 to TRBJ2-3; TRBD2 is a possible D gene (6 bases). CDR3 size: 15 residues. CDR1 and CDR2 from the germline V gene are SGHDN and FVKESK. Trimming pared 4 bases from V and 2 bases from J, leaving 13 bases between. The CDR3 DNA reads TGTGCCAGCAGCCGGTCGGGACTTAACACAGATACGCAGTATTTT. Translated: CASSRSGLNTDTQYF.

The chain employs TRBV20-1 and TRBJ2-5; TRBD2 aligns across 12 bases. This CDR3 has 13 amino acids. Trimming took 6 bases from V and 4 from J; bases not matched to a gene: 3. The germline V gene has CDR1 DFQATT and CDR2 SNEGSKA (reference sequence). CDR3 sequence (DNA): TGCAGTGCCCCGACTAGCGGGGGAGAGACCCAGTACTTC. This encodes CSAPTSGGETQYF.

The V and J genes are TRBV29-1 and TRBJ2-5; D might be TRBD1 or TRBD2, each matching 6 bases. CDR1 SQVTM and CDR2 ANQGSEA come from the germline V gene. The CDR3 totals 13 residues. Trimming removed 4 bases at V and 5 bases at J, with 14 bases between. The CDR3 nucleotides read TGCAGCGTTGGACGGGGGCGCATGGAGACCCAGTACTTC. Translation gives CSVGRGRMETQYF.

V usage is TRBV5-1 and J usage is TRBJ2-1, with 7 bases aligning to TRBD2. There are 17 residues in the CDR3. Germline-derived CDR1 and CDR2 are SGHRS and YFSETQ. V lost 5 bases and J lost 7; bases outside the gene matches: 18. CDR3 nucleotide sequence: TGCGCCAGCAGTTACAACCCTGAGGGGAGGGCCCCAAATGAGCAGTTCTTC. As protein: CASSYNPEGRAPNEQFF.

In this sample, this clonotype turned up a few times. This sequence joins TRBV18 and TRBJ2-3; maybe TRBD2 (5 bases). Trimming took off 4 bases at V and 11 bases at J, with 22 bases between the two ends. Germline V lookup: CDR1 KGHSH, CDR2 LQKENI. This CDR3 comprises 15 residues. The CDR3 nucleotides read TGTGCCAGCTCACATACGGGCGACGGACTGGACTGGCAGTATTTT. Translated, it gives CASSHTGDGLDWQYF.

This clonotype has only a few counts. The chain couples TRBV7-9 to TRBJ2-5, with D hard to call. CDR1 is SEHNR, CDR2 FQNEAQ, per germline (reference sequence). The CDR3 runs 17 residues. V was trimmed by 4 bases and J by 1 base, leaving 19 bases between them. CDR3 coding DNA: TGTGCCAGCAGCTCTTCAAATCGAACAGTAGGCCAAGAGACCCAGTACTTC. It encodes CASSSSNRTVGQETQYF.

This clonotype was seen a single time. The rearrangement links TRBV7-2 to TRBJ1-1; D is uncertain. The ends were cut back, 3 bases at V and 3 bases at J, with 11 bases in the middle. This CDR3 spans 14 amino acids. CDR1 and CDR2 (germline): SGHTA, FQGNSA. The DNA of the CDR3 is TGTGCCAGCAGCTTTAATCCCGGAGACACTGAAGCTTTCTTT. Amino acids: CASSFNPGDTEAFF.

This clonotype was counted between two and nine times. CDR3 nucleotide sequence: TGCGCCAGCAGCCCCCTACCGGTAGCGGGCAACAATGAGCAGTTCTTC. Protein product: CASSPLPVAGNNEQFF. The V and J genes are TRBV5-1 and TRBJ2-1; 7 nucleotides align to TRBD2. The CDR3 length is 16 residues. J gave up 5 bases and V 4 bases, and 12 bases lay outside the gene matches. Germline-derived CDR1 and CDR2 are SGHRS and YFSETQ.

The chain combines TRBV28 with TRBJ2-1, with D unclear. The CDR3 length is 15 residues. Germline assignment: CDR1 MDHEN and CDR2 SYDVKM. V shed 9 bases and J shed 2 bases, with 17 bases lying between them. CDR3 coding DNA: TGTGCCAGTAGAGGACGGTTCAGCGCCTACAATGAGCAGTTCTTC. Encoded protein: CASRGRFSAYNEQFF.

This clonotype was detected only a few times. The CDR3 reads CSAGQNEKLFF. Written as DNA, the CDR3 is TGCAGTGCTGGACAGAATGAAAAACTGTTTTTT. This chain links TRBV20-1 with TRBJ1-4; D might be TRBD1 (6 bases). CDR3 length: 11 amino acids. Trimming took off 5 bases at V and 5 bases at J, with 6 bases between the two ends. Looked up from germline, CDR1 is DFQATT and CDR2 is SNEGSKA (reference sequence).

The chain links TRBV9 to TRBJ1-4; 8 bases are a match to TRBD1. V shed 0 bases and J 5 bases; nucleotides not matched to a gene: 6. Germline-derived CDR1 and CDR2 are SGDLS and YYNGEE. The CDR3 is 16 residues long. CDR3 in DNA: TGTGCCAGCAGCGTAGGGGACAGGCAATTCAATGAAAAACTGTTTTTT. Residues: CASSVGDRQFNEKLFF.

The CDR3 bases are TGTGCCAGCAGCTTGGTTCCAGACATGAACACTGAAGCTTTCTTT. This sequence encodes CASSLVPDMNTEAFF. This chain links TRBV5-4 with TRBJ1-1; D remains ambiguous. Trimming cost V 0 bases and J 0 bases, with 9 bases left between them. Germline assignment: CDR1 SGHNT and CDR2 YYREEE (reference sequence). CDR3 size: 15 residues.